Sequencing of this TCR beta chain was carried out in a study of cytomegalovirus exposure and HLA in healthy donors. Findings and caveats of the study: Accurate predictions that matched the HLA-A and HLA-B alleles of most subjects were reportedly made from TCR beta sequences. A later analysis linked a missense variant in DCLRE1C to the trimming of TCR beta V and J genes. Later analysis found that TCR beta chains associated with HLA were more clonally expanded than other, equally common chains.

The PCR ran on 60 Vbeta and 13 Jbeta primers. The repertoire was sequenced with immunoSEQ multiplex PCR; TCRdb's copy has only in-frame clones and lacks some. Of about 140,000 clones in the sample, roughly three quarters are singletons; the top ten hold about 3%. Trimming removed 6 bases from V and 6 bases from J, with 21 bases in between. CDR3 size: 15 residues. Germline CDR1 MNHEY, CDR2 SMNVEV (reference sequence). Donors likely had unrecorded immune exposures despite being nominally healthy when sampled. In regard to this clone: Its antigen is unknown.

The TCR sequence derives from a male donor in good health and CMV-seronegative. This chain links TRBV27 with TRBJ2-7, with a weak D call TRBD2 (6 bases). Sequenced: PBMCs. The CDR3 loop is CASRVWGVVVGEQYF. As DNA, the CDR3 is TGTGCCAGCAGGGTATGGGGGGTTGTTGTGGGCGAGCAGTACTTC.